These 5 T cell receptor beta chains originate from one sample sequenced in a study of CD8+CD57+ T cells in acquired aplastic anemia. It was genomic DNA that served as the template for profiling TCR beta VDJ and CDR3. Via MiXCR, TCRdb re-called the reads, giving one row per CDR3 protein. In the table there are approximately 130,000 distinct CDR3 sequences, approximately 41% of which are singletons. What was sequenced was sorted CD4+, CD8+, or CD8+CD57+ T cells (not recorded which) from PBMCs. The source of these receptors is a human donor in good health, serving as a control.

The sample holds many counts of this clonotype. This chain links TRBV2 with TRBJ1-1; 7 bases match TRBD1. CDR1 SNHLY and CDR2 FYNNEI come from the germline V gene. The CDR3 sequence is 14 residues long. V trimming: 5 bases; J trimming: 5 bases; junction bases outside the gene matches: 8. The CDR3 here is CASSRDRGVTEAFF. The CDR3 DNA sequence: TGTGCCAGCAGTCGGGACAGAGGGGTAACTGAAGCTTTCTTT.

This clonotype has ten or more counts. The V gene is TRBV3-1, the J gene TRBJ1-1; 10 bases agree with TRBD1. Looked up from germline, CDR1 is LGHDT and CDR2 is YNNKEL (reference sequence). The CDR3 is 15 amino acids. Trimming took 4 bases from V and 8 from J; bases not matched to a gene: 10. CDR3 region: CASSPRDRGGGEAFF. CDR3 DNA sequence: TGTGCCAGCAGCCCACGGGACAGGGGAGGGGGAGAAGCTTTCTTT.

This clonotype was recorded only once. J is TRBJ2-4 and V is TRBV19; D may be TRBD2 (5 bases). Germline CDR1 reads LNHDA; CDR2 reads SQIVND (reference sequence). Trimming removed 0 bases at V and 8 bases at J, with 17 bases between. The CDR3 spans 16 residues. The CDR3 protein is CASSIDLWEPRDIQYF. The CDR3 coding sequence is TGTGCCAGTAGTATAGATCTCTGGGAGCCGAGGGACATTCAGTACTTC.

The CDR3 reads CASSAGEQQETQYF. CDR3 in DNA: TGTGCCAGCAGCGCGGGGGAGCAACAAGAGACCCAGTACTTC. This chain links TRBV2 with TRBJ2-5; 7 bases are a match to TRBD2. With V trimmed by 6 bases and J by 2 bases, 6 bases remained unmatched. CDR1 SNHLY and CDR2 FYNNEI come from the germline V gene. CDR3 length: 14 amino acids. Filled out from reference TRBV2 and TRBJ2-5, the complete variable domain reads EPEVTQTPSHQVTQMGQEVILRCVPISNHLYFYWYRQILGQKVEFLVSFYNNEISEKSEIFDDQFSVERPDGSNFTLKIRSTKLEDSAMYFCASSAGEQQETQYFGPGTRLLVL.

This clonotype was seen once. The chain joins TRBV11-1 to TRBJ2-3, with 13 positions matching TRBD2. Germline CDR1 is SGHAT and CDR2 is FQDESV (reference sequence). The length of the CDR3 is 16 residues. V shed 6 bases, J shed 7 bases, and the junction held 10 bases outside the gene matches. DNA of the CDR3: TGTGCCAGCAGTACCGGGACTAGCGGGGTATCAAATACGCAGTATTTT. It specifies CASSTGTSGVSNTQYF.